The present entry profiles one TCR beta chain with its context. The clone's antigen remains unknown. Per-nucleotide qualities are absent, and no much larger clonotype sits a single base away. The sample belongs to a study of blood T cell repertoires in COVID-19 (dated by TCRdb to 2020 to 2022). Describing the broader study: Samples covering the acute and convalescent phases of COVID-19 were provided by collaborators in the United States, Italy and Spain. The prospective study material was composed of cDNA or gDNA derived from T cells, B-cell-depleted T cells, or PBMCs. Subjects who had been exposed to COVID-19, were actively infected with it, or had recovered from it provided the deeply sampled blood TCRbeta repertoires that made up the dataset. The repertoires were made available in a free public database intended to serve as a resource for research on the immune response to SARS-CoV-2. The samples were drawn from the first 160 participants of the ongoing ImmuneRACE study and from 950 to 1,500 subjects provided by 6 global collaborators. The sample metadata nearly always contained a de-identified subject ID, COVID-19 status, age in years and sex. Where HLA class I and class II types were available, the types were taken from metadata supplied by the sample provider, not from assay-based typing.

Broader findings and caveats from the paper: The amount of clinical and demographic metadata varied by source and participant and was provided uncurated.

Collaborating institutions collected whole blood in K2EDTA tubes following their own protocols. Collaborator samples were shipped for TCRbeta analysis as frozen whole blood, isolated PBMCs, or DNA extracted from either sample type. From the cysteine through the phenylalanine, the CDR3 covers 15 amino acids. Just the 45-base CDR3 DNA is kept, in frame starting at base 1. CDR1 and CDR2 were assigned from the germline V gene as SGHVS and FQNEAQ. V is clipped by 1 base and J by 1 base, and the sequence between their germline boundaries is 9 bases long. TCRbeta CDR3 regions were amplified from genomic DNA using the immunoSEQ Assay, a bias-controlled multiplex PCR. The authors' analysis ran thus. Nucleated cell counts per sample were estimated from amplification of reference gene primers within the assay. To quantify the absolute abundance of each unique TCRbeta CDR3 rearrangement, sequence reads were collapsed and filtered. Productive Simpson clonality was computed per sample as the square root of Simpson's diversity index over productive rearrangements. TCRdb provides this immuneACCESS table in a form limited to in-frame rearrangements. Some clones are lacking; in checked studies, under half of them reflect an unresolved V gene, and why the rest are absent is not known. The V and J calls and clone size are taken from that table; D and trimming were inferred from the DNA. For this sample there are 200,000 or so clones; roughly 80% appear just once. The top ten clones comprise roughly 17% of the sample.

The receptor's source is a man aged 55 to 69 with active or convalescent COVID-19. The specimen sequenced was peripheral blood. The receptor chain draws on TRBV7-8 and TRBJ2-3; tentative D gene TRBD1, with 6 bases matching. The base sequence is TGTGCCAGCAGCTTAGGGGACATACGCACAGATACGCAGTATTTT. Translated, this gives CASSLGDIRTDTQYF. Outside the CDR3, residues come from the reference TRBV7-8 and TRBJ2-3 proteins, so the full variable domain is: GAGVSQSPRYKVAKRGQDVALRCDPISGHVSLFWYQQALGQGPEFLTYFQNEAQLDKSGLPSDRFFAERPEGSVSTLKIQRTQQEDSAVYLCASSLGDIRTDTQYFGPGTRLTVL.